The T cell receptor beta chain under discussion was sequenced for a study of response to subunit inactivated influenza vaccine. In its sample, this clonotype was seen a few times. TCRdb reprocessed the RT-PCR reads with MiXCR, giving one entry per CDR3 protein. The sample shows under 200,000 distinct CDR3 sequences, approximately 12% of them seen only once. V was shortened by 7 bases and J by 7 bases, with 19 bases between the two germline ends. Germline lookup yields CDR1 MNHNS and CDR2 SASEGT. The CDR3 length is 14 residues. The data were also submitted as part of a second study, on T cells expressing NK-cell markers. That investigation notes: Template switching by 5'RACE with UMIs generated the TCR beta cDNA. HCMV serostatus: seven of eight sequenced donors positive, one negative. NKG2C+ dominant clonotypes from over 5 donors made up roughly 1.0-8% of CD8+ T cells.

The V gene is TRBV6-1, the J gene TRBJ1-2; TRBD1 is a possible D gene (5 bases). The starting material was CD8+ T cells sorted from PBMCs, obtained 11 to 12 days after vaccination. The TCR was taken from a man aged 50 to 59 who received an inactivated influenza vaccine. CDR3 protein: CASTTNPGPVGYTF. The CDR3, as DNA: TGTGCCAGCACAACCAACCCGGGACCGGTTGGCTACACCTTC.